The T cell receptor beta chain under discussion was sequenced for a study of CXCR3-negative and CXCR3-positive naive CD8 T cells. Regarding the study as a whole: Whereas both naive subsets had comparably high diversity, memory CD8+ cells had much lower diversity. Most assays used freshly isolated PBMCs, as cryopreservation partially reduced CXCR3. TRB CDR3s of CXCR3-positive naive cells were more hydrophobic than those of CXCR3-negative naive cells. The study found that naive CXCR3-negative and CXCR3-positive cells shared TRBV-TRBJ usage, while memory cells differed.

This CDR3 is 14 amino acids long. Germline CDR1 is PRHDT and CDR2 is FYEKMQ (reference sequence). Details on this clonotype: Its matching antigen is unknown.

It was by 5' RACE with UMI labels that the TRB cDNA libraries were prepared. Reanalyzing the 5' RACE reads, TCRdb keeps one entry per CDR3 protein, without DNA. The sample is made up of some 130,000 distinct CDR3 sequences, and the top ten hold 0.45% to 0.55% of it. This rearrangement joins TRBV13 to TRBJ1-2. The source material was naive CXCR3- CD8+ T cells from blood. This sample's subset: CD45RO-CCR7+CD27+CD95- naive CD8+ T cells lacking CXCR3 (TNR3-). This receptor was taken from a human donor in good health. Some clones in this sample may be carry-over from other donors' samples. The CDR3 reads CATTSRDSIDGYTF. The variable domain in full, completed from reference TRBV13 and TRBJ1-2, reads AAGVIQSPRHLIKEKRETATLKCYPIPRHDTVYWYQQGPGQDPQFLISFYEKMQSDKGSIPDRFSAQQFSDYHSELNMSSLELGDSALYFCATTSRDSIDGYTFGSGTRLTVV.